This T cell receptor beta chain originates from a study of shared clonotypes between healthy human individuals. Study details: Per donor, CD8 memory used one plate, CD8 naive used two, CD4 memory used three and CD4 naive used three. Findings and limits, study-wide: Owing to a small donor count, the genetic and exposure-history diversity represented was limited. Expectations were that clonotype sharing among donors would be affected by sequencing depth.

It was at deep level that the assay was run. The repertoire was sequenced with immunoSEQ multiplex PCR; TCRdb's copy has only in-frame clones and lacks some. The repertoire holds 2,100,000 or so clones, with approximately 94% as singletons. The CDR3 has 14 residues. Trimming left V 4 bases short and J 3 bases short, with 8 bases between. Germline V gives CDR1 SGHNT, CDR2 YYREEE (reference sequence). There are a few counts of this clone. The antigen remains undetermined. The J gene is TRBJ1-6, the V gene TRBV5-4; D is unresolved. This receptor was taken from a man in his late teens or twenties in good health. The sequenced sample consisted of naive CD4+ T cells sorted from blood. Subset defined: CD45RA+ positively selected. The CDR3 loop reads CASSTEGYNSPLHF. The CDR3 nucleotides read TGTGCCAGCAGCACGGAGGGCTATAATTCACCCCTCCACTTT.